This T cell receptor beta chain appears in the sequencing data of a study of T cell repertoires in cytomegalovirus infection. About the research overall: Public signatures in TCR beta pointed to CMV infection and matching HLA type. Study findings and constraints: The study found HLA-C-restricted CMV-specific TCR beta clonotypes dominating the ex vivo response.

MiXCR, run by TCRdb on the reads, gives a single entry per CDR3 protein. The sample holds about 130,000 distinct CDR3 sequences; roughly 9% are singletons and the top ten take over 9.5%. Notes on this clonotype: Its specificity is not known.

The source of this sequence is a human donor in good health (CMV status not recorded). Some clones in this sample may be carry-over from other donors' samples. The sample taken for sequencing was PBMCs.

The CDR3 DNA reads as TGCGCCTCGGGAGGGGGGGGGCAGAACACTGAAGCTTTCTTT. It specifies CASGGGGQNTEAFF. The chain links TRBV5-1 to TRBJ1-1, with a possible D match to TRBD1 (6 bases). CDR1 and CDR2 (germline): SGHRS, YFSETQ. Trimming shortened V by 10 bases and J by 1 base, and 17 bases separated the two germline ends. The CDR3 runs 14 residues. Full variable domain (rest looked up from reference TRBV5-1 and TRBJ1-1): KAGVTQTPRYLIKTRGQQVTLSCSPISGHRSVSWYQQTPGQGLQFLFEYFSETQRNKGNFPGRFSGRQFSNSRSEMNVSTLELGDSALYLCASGGGGQNTEAFFGQGTRLTVV.